The subject of this entry is one T cell receptor beta chain. Trimming left V 3 bases short and J 8 bases short, with 14 bases between. CDR1 and CDR2 from the germline V gene are SGDLS and YYNGEE. The CDR3 has 13 amino acids. This entry belongs to a study of blood T cell repertoires in COVID-19. In the study overall: From the United States, Italy and Spain came samples of acute and convalescent COVID-19. PBMCs, B-cell-depleted T cells, or T cells were the source of the cDNA or gDNA that made up the material.

In the source study's methods: Amplification of reference gene primers was used by the study to estimate nucleated cell counts. Generated by immunoSEQ multiplex PCR, the TCRdb table keeps only in-frame clones and is missing some. That table furnishes V, J and clone size, whereas the DNA furnished D and trimming. The repertoire holds a few hundred thousand clones, with approximately 90% as singletons. The sequence came from a woman younger than 45 who had recovered from COVID-19. Sequenced material: peripheral blood. The chain links TRBV9 to TRBJ1-1; D unresolved. CDR3 loop: CASSATPEAEAFF. The CDR3 DNA sequence: TGTGCCAGCAGCGCGACTCCGGAGGCGGAAGCTTTCTTT.